This entry describes one T cell receptor beta chain. The antigen this receptor binds is unknown. No base quality information exists; no much larger clone differs at one position. The TCR beta CDR3 regions were amplified from RNA transcripts. A first-round RT-PCR of the TCR CDR3 used the HTBI primer set with the Qiagen OneStep RT-PCR kit. Libraries were constructed in a second round of multiplex PCR, after which size selection and purification were carried out. Sequencing of the libraries was done on an Illumina HiSeq2000 using paired-end 100 bp reads. The paper's processing steps were these. Raw data were processed with SOAPnuke, discarding reads with adapters, uncalled bases, mean Phred below 15, or no exact constant-primer or identifier match. COPE v1.2.5 was used to merge high-quality paired reads, and clonotypes were defined as unique nucleotide sequences. MiTCR v1.1 was used to align clonotypes to the IMGT TRBV, TRBD and TRBJ reference segments. Analysis was restricted to V-J combinations with a frequency above 0.0001, which covered 98% to 99.2% of repertoires. The TCS score was defined as the ratio of F50 (clonal expansion) to E x V (chaos), calculated using BLOSUM62-based TCRdist between CDR3 peptides within each V-J. Welch's t-statistics and random forest reduced fewer than 550 V-J features to roughly 13, which were used in a naive Bayes classifier (R e1071). TCRdb reanalyzed the raw reads on its own, using fastp at Q25 for trimming and MiXCR for clone calling, and kept in-frame beta chains. Identical CDR3 protein sequences are pooled into one entry, listed with their most common genes and DNA. These V and J calls are TCRdb output, not the study's own analysis. The sample yields 550,000 to 600,000 distinct CDR3 sequences; approximately 14% were counted once. The ten largest clones capture less than 9% of the sample.

The data derive from a study of T cells in Graves' hyperthyroidism and ophthalmopathy (dated by TCRdb to between 2019 and 2020). Background on the whole study: Peripheral blood was sampled at the time of initial diagnosis, prior to any treatment. TCR V-J signatures able to tell the groups apart were searched for in a discovery cohort of 100 patients, of whom more than 40 had Graves' ophthalmopathy and roughly 59 had stable Graves' hyperthyroidism. An independent validation cohort of around 19 hyperthyroidism patients and roughly 16 patients who later progressed to ophthalmopathy tested prospective prediction of ophthalmopathy. The 100 discovery patients were divided at random into training and test sets in a 7:3 ratio. The study also compared thyroid tissue and blood T-cell repertoires from 5 to 7 Graves' hyperthyroidism patients. After sampling, hyperthyroidism patients received methimazole starting at 30 mg daily, and ophthalmopathy patients received high-dose intravenous methylprednisolone. The paper reports TCR Vbeta CDR3 sequencing of more than 120 peripheral blood samples: some 44 ophthalmopathy, around 80 hyperthyroidism and approximately 17 progressor patients.

The investigation overall reported the following: No statistical method was used to fix the sample size in advance, and group allocation was not hidden from the investigators. During validation, the model predicted progression to ophthalmopathy a median of about 6.5 months ahead of onset, with 70.59% sensitivity and 72.22% specificity. Most expanded thyroid clonotypes (frequency above 0.001) were also found in blood, which suggests that blood repertoires may mirror thyroid immune responses. In cross-validation, a model built on a 13 V-J signature told ophthalmopathy apart from stable hyperthyroidism with 85% to 90% sensitivity and roughly 82% specificity, and in testing the same model reached 80%/75%.

V is cut by 0 bases and J by 7 bases, and the space between the germline ends is 15 bases. Inclusive of the bounding cysteine and phenylalanine, the CDR3 is 15 residues long. Only the CDR3 DNA is retained, 45 bases long and in frame from the first base. According to the germline V gene, CDR1 reads MNHEY and CDR2 reads SVGEGT. In the ophthalmopathy patients, disease was moderately to severely active, with a Clinical Activity Score of 3 or more, a NOSPECS grade of 4 or more, and a duration of less than 3 months. Patients with uncontrolled infections, other autoimmune diseases, pregnancy or lactation were excluded. Diagnoses were established on the basis of clinical symptoms, serum thyroxine and TRAb, thyroid ultrasound, and orbital computed tomography. PBMCs were isolated from 7.5 to 10 ml of fresh peripheral blood by Ficoll-Paque density gradient centrifugation. Total RNA was extracted with Trizol reagent, and quality was checked on an Agilent 2100 Bioanalyzer.

Sequencing input: blood. This TCR came from a woman between 18 and 29 years old with Graves' ophthalmopathy. The sequence joins TRBV6-2 or TRBV6-3 to TRBJ2-5; the D gene is perhaps TRBD1, on 6 matching bases. CDR3 sequence: CASSYSGPGVGTQYF. At the DNA level, the sequence is TGTGCCAGCAGTTACTCGGGTCCAGGGGTAGGGACCCAGTACTTC.